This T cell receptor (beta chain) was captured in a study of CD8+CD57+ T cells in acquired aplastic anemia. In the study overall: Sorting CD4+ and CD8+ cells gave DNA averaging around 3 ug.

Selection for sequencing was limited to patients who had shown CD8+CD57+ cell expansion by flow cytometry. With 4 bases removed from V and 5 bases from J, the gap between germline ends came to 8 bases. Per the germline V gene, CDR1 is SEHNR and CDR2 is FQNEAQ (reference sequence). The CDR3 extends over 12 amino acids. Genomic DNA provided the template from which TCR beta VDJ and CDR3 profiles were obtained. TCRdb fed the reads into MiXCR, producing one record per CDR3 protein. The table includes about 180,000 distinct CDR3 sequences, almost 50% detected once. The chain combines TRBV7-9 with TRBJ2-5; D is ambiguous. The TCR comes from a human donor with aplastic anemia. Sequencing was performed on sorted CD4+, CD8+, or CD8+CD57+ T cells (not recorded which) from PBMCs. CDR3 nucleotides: TGTGCCAGCAGCTCCTTCCAGGAGACCCAGTACTTC. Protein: CASSSFQETQYF.